Described below is a single T cell receptor beta chain sequence and its context. This clone appeared a single time. It has no known antigen specificity. No base-level quality is on record; no much larger clone is a single base apart. The sample comes from a study of blood T cell repertoires in COVID-19 (TCRdb year 2020). Study-level background: Samples from collaborators originated in the United States, Italy and Spain and spanned both the acute and convalescent phases of COVID-19. HLA class I and class II types, where available, came from metadata supplied by the sample provider rather than from assay-based typing. The material from the prospective study consisted of cDNA or gDNA derived from T cells, B-cell-depleted T cells, or PBMCs. A freely available public database, intended as a resource for researchers studying the immune response to SARS-CoV-2, is where the repertoires were released. Samples came from the ongoing ImmuneRACE study (first 160 participants) plus 1,254 subjects from 6 global collaborators. Deeply sampled blood TCRbeta repertoires from subjects exposed to, actively infected with, or recovered from COVID-19 were included in the dataset. The sample metadata nearly always contained a de-identified subject ID, COVID-19 status, age in years and sex.

TCRbeta CDR3 regions were amplified from genomic DNA by means of the immunoSEQ Assay, a bias-controlled multiplex PCR. In the source study's methods: Nucleated cell counts per sample were estimated from amplification of reference gene primers within the assay. Sequence reads were collapsed and filtered to measure the absolute abundance of every unique TCRbeta CDR3 rearrangement. For each sample, productive Simpson clonality was calculated as the square root of Simpson's diversity index over productive rearrangements. Entries here come from immuneACCESS through TCRdb and include only in-frame sequences with V and J called. Some clones fail to appear in such tables; in the studies checked, an unresolved V gene covers under half of the shortfall, and the cause of the remainder is unknown. The DNA gave D and trimming, while V, J and clone size come from that table. The sample yields some 230,000 clones; 80% to 90% were counted once. The biggest ten clones account for around 0.98% of the sample.

The collaborating institutions used their own protocols to collect whole blood in K2EDTA tubes. For TCRbeta analysis, collaborators shipped samples as frozen whole blood, isolated PBMCs, or DNA extracted from either of those sample types. The paper's findings and limits, for the study overall: Clinical and demographic metadata were provided uncurated, with the amount varying by source and participant.

The CDR3 covers 13 residues, taking in both the cysteine and the phenylalanine. The entry retains the CDR3 DNA only, 39 bases that are in frame from base 1. V has 3 bases trimmed and J has 5 bases trimmed; junction bases matching no gene number 3. CDR1 and CDR2 were assigned from the germline V gene as MNHNS and SASEGT. Sequencing used peripheral blood. The TCR sequence derives from a man aged 35 to 55 with acute or convalescent COVID-19. The rearranged chain carries TRBV6-1 and TRBJ1-1; 7 of the junction bases match TRBD1. This receptor carries the CDR3 CASSETGRTEAFF. The sequence in DNA is TGTGCCAGCAGTGAGACAGGGCGAACTGAAGCTTTCTTT.